These T cell receptor beta chains were read from a single sample in a study of T cell repertoires in cytomegalovirus infection. A single record per CDR3 protein comes from TCRdb applying MiXCR to the reads. The data show over 150,000 distinct CDR3 sequences, approximately 18% seen once. Source material: CD8+ T cells from PBMCs. The receptors come from a human donor in good health (CMV status not recorded). Some clones in this sample may be carry-over from other donors' samples. Each CDR3 is given with its conserved first and last residue.

>TRBJ2-7|TRBV7-2
CASSPGLAGGPANREQYF
>TRBJ2-2|TRBV20-1
CSASRSMFNTGELFF
>TRBJ2-5|TRBV7-2
CASSEPYLAGGKETQYF
>TRBJ2-2|TRBV12-3/TRBV12-4
CASSGWGPHTGELFF
>TRBJ1-1|TRBV28
CASSFNRLNTEAFF
>TRBJ1-1|TRBV6-2/TRBV6-3
CASTPGATEAFF
>TRBJ1-1|TRBV2
CASTPSWGAGNTEAFF
>TRBJ2-1|TRBV7-2
CASSSRGGYNEQFF
>TRBJ1-2|TRBV7-9
CATMERETSYYGYTF
>TRBJ2-1|TRBV4-1
CASSHPGTDFYNEQFF
>TRBJ2-7|TRBV11-2
CASSSGLGQYF
>TRBJ1-2|TRBV7-2
CASSGAYGYTF
>TRBJ2-3|TRBV27
CASGDTQYF
>TRBJ2-4|TRBV2
CASKGTGYDKNIQYF
>TRBJ1-2|TRBV7-2
CASSFRPGGDRDGYTF
>TRBJ2-5|TRBV6-2/TRBV6-3
CASSLIPSGQGWDGQETQYF
>TRBJ2-6|TRBV20-1
CSARAGSGANVLTF
>TRBJ1-2|TRBV10-3
CAISESGVENYGYTF